Following are 27 T cell receptor beta chains from one sample sequenced in a study of T-cell memory formation after mild COVID-19. Each CDR3 protein gets one entry after TCRdb re-called the 5' RACE reads with MiXCR. The sample consists of approximately 250,000 distinct CDR3 sequences, 15% of them appearing once. Sequencing was performed on PBMCs or a T cell subset sorted from them (not recorded which). These receptor sequences come from an adult woman who had mild COVID-19 (a few samples of this study predate the infection). Cell type and time point are not known.

This clonotype was observed a few times. The CDR3 region is CASSFPGTSSYEQYF. The CDR3 DNA reads as TGTGCCAGCAGCTTTCCCGGGACTAGCTCCTACGAGCAGTACTTC. This chain connects TRBV6-2 or TRBV6-3 to TRBJ2-7, with 8 positions matching TRBD2. V was clipped by 6 bases and J by 0 bases; unmatched bases: 7. The CDR3 runs 15 residues. Germline CDR1 is MNHEY and CDR2 is SVGEGT.

V is TRBV7-3 and J is TRBJ2-5; no reliable D call. V lost 0 bases and J lost 14, with 16 bases in between. Germline V gives CDR1 SGHTA, CDR2 FQGTGA. The CDR3 extends over 13 amino acids. The CDR3 loop reads CASSLTPHQGLYF. In DNA, the CDR3 is TGTGCCAGCAGCTTAACCCCCCACCAAGGCCTTTACTTC.

This clonotype was seen many times. The chain joins TRBV28 to TRBJ1-4; D gene uncertain. Deletions cut 4 bases from V and 0 bases from J, with 9 bases between. There are 15 residues in the CDR3. Germline loops: CDR1 MDHEN, CDR2 SYDVKM. The CDR3 region is CASSSGSATNEKLFF. The DNA for the CDR3 is TGTGCCAGCAGTTCTGGGAGTGCAACTAATGAAAAACTGTTTTTT.

There are many counts of this clonotype. The chain carries TRBV24-1 and TRBJ2-1; perhaps TRBD1 as D (5 bases). Trimming left V 2 bases short and J 6 bases short, with 13 bases between. Per the germline V gene, CDR1 is KGHDR and CDR2 is SFDVKD. The CDR3 loop spans 15 amino acids. The CDR3 sequence is CATSDWGSRGNEQFF. As DNA, the CDR3 is TGTGCCACCAGTGATTGGGGTAGTAGGGGCAATGAGCAGTTCTTC.

The chain combines TRBV6-1 with TRBJ2-5; 11 positions agree with TRBD2. The CDR3 has 18 amino acids. Germline-derived CDR1 and CDR2 are MNHNS and SASEGT. Trimming removed 1 base from V and 5 bases from J; junction bases left unmatched: 12. CDR3 nucleotide sequence: TGTGCCAGCAGTGAAGTGATTAGCGGGGGGGCCGTAAGGGAGACCCAGTACTTC. Protein: CASSEVISGGAVRETQYF.

This clonotype was recorded at least ten times. The gene calls are TRBV7-9 and TRBJ2-3; D is ambiguous. The CDR3 extends over 12 amino acids. CDR1 and CDR2 from the germline V gene are SEHNR and FQNEAQ (reference sequence). V was pared by 2 bases and J by 6 bases, with 6 bases between. In DNA, the CDR3 is TGTGCCAGCAGCTTACTGATGGATACGCAGTATTTT. Its protein is CASSLLMDTQYF.

The table lists this clonotype with a few counts. The chain joins TRBV6-1 to TRBJ2-5; 11 nucleotides align to TRBD1. CDR1 and CDR2 (germline): MNHNS, SASEGT. V was pared by 5 bases and J by 5 bases, with 10 bases of the junction left unmatched. This CDR3 has 16 residues. Here the CDR3 reads CASSWPGQGGLETQYF. The CDR3 bases are TGTGCCAGCAGTTGGCCGGGACAGGGGGGGCTGGAGACCCAGTACTTC.

This clonotype has a handful of counts. The chain uses TRBV5-1 and TRBJ1-6; D is possibly TRBD1 (5 bases). The ends were cut back, 4 bases at V and 0 bases at J, with 17 bases in the middle. The germline V gene encodes CDR1 SGHRS and CDR2 YFSETQ. The length of the CDR3 is 18 residues. The CDR3 coding sequence is TGCGCCAGCAGCCGCAACTGGGACGGGAGCTCCTATAATTCACCCCTCCACTTT. This translates into CASSRNWDGSSYNSPLHF.

This clonotype was picked up a small number of times. The chain joins TRBV9 to TRBJ2-7; weak D call: TRBD2 (6 bases). The CDR3 loop spans 13 amino acids. The V gene lost 4 bases and the J gene lost 6 bases, with 14 bases spanning the gap. Germline V lookup: CDR1 SGDLS, CDR2 YYNGEE. CDR3 sequence: CASSPSGVGEQYF. In DNA form, the CDR3 reads TGTGCCAGCAGCCCCTCGGGGGTTGGCGAGCAGTACTTC.

This clonotype occurred a few times. The CDR3 DNA sequence: TGTGCCAGCAGTCCGCAGCAGACAGGTTTAGCCAAAAACATTCAGTACTTC. It encodes CASSPQQTGLAKNIQYF. J is TRBJ2-4 and V is TRBV7-8; D might be TRBD1 (6 bases). CDR3 size: 17 residues. With 6 bases removed from V and 0 bases from J, the gap between germline ends came to 18 bases. CDR1 SGHVS and CDR2 FQNEAQ come from the germline V gene.

The chain carries TRBV28 and TRBJ2-7, with 8 bases identical to TRBD2. The CDR3 consists of 16 residues. Germline CDR1 is MDHEN and CDR2 is SYDVKM. V lost 5 bases to trimming and J lost 1 base; unmatched junction nucleotides: 10. The CDR3 nucleotides are TGTGCCAGCAGTACAACACTAGCGGAAGCTTCCTACGAGCAGTACTTC. Amino acids: CASSTTLAEASYEQYF.

The chain employs TRBV7-9 and TRBJ2-3; no reliable D call. The germline gives CDR1 SEHNR, CDR2 FQNEAQ (reference sequence). Trimming removed 0 bases from V and 2 bases from J, with 12 bases in between. This CDR3 spans 16 amino acids. This chain's CDR3 is CASSLAAVTFTDTQYF. In DNA form, the CDR3 reads TGTGCCAGCAGCTTAGCCGCCGTAACTTTCACAGATACGCAGTATTTT.

The chain carries TRBV24-1 and TRBJ2-1; 11 nucleotides match TRBD1. The CDR3 runs to 16 residues. Germline assignment: CDR1 KGHDR and CDR2 SFDVKD. The V segment lost 3 bases and the J segment 4 bases; nucleotides outside the gene matches: 4. In nucleotides, the CDR3 is TGTGCCACCAGTGATACCGGGACAGGGGGTTACAATGAGCAGTTCTTC. It is translated as CATSDTGTGGYNEQFF.

The genes are TRBV11-2 and TRBJ2-3; D perhaps matches TRBD2 (5 bases). Trimming pared 10 bases from V and 2 bases from J, leaving 16 bases between. CDR1 is SGHAT, CDR2 FQNNGV, per germline. CDR3 size: 14 residues. The CDR3 DNA reads TGTGCCACCCAGAGGGTAGGGTTCACAGATACGCAGTATTTT. As protein: CATQRVGFTDTQYF.

The rearrangement uses TRBV7-6 and TRBJ1-1, with unresolved D. CDR1 SGHVS and CDR2 FNYEAQ come from the germline V gene. Trimming cost V 2 bases and J 1 base, with 11 bases left between them. The CDR3 spans 15 residues. The CDR3 reads CASSLMPGGNTEAFF. CDR3 bases: TGTGCCAGCAGCTTAATGCCAGGAGGGAACACTGAAGCTTTCTTT. Supplemented by reference TRBV7-6 and TRBJ1-1, the full variable domain reads GAGVSQSPRYKVTKRGQDVALRCDPISGHVSLYWYRQALGQGPEFLTYFNYEAQQDKSGLPNDRFSAERPEGSISTLTIQRTEQRDSAMYRCASSLMPGGNTEAFFGQGTRLTVV.

This chain joins TRBV4-1 and TRBJ2-7; D is perhaps TRBD2 (6 bases). The V gene lost 1 base and the J gene lost 3 bases, with 16 bases spanning the gap. The CDR3 extends over 16 amino acids. Germline V gene sequence: CDR1 MGHRA, CDR2 YSYEKL. This CDR3 is CASSQVWEAPIYEQYF. In nucleotides, the CDR3 is TGCGCCAGCAGCCAAGTTTGGGAGGCCCCGATCTACGAGCAGTACTTC.

This clonotype was counted a few times. V gene TRBV12-3 or TRBV12-4 combines with J gene TRBJ1-3, with 7 bases fitting TRBD1. This CDR3 is 15 amino acids long. The V and J ends lost 6 bases and 0 bases, in that order; junction bases with no gene match: 5. DNA for the CDR3: TGTGCCAGCAGGCCGACAGGGAACTCTGGAAACACCATATATTTT. This encodes CASRPTGNSGNTIYF.

This clonotype has just a few counts. The chain employs TRBV20-1 and TRBJ1-1, with D hard to call. The CDR3 is made up of 13 amino acids. V was shortened by 3 bases and J by 0 bases, with 8 bases between the two germline ends. CDR1 is DFQATT, CDR2 SNEGSKA, per germline (reference sequence). CDR3 nucleotide sequence: TGCAGTGCTAGCTTCGGCTTGAACACTGAAGCTTTCTTT. It is translated as CSASFGLNTEAFF.

The V gene is TRBV25-1, the J gene TRBJ2-7; D not certain. Looked up from germline, CDR1 is MGHDK and CDR2 is SYGVNS. The V and J ends lost 5 bases and 2 bases respectively, with 10 bases between them. CDR3 length: 13 amino acids. CDR3 sequence: CASSWTNAYEQYF. DNA of the CDR3: TGTGCCAGCAGTTGGACCAACGCCTACGAGCAGTACTTC.

This clonotype turned up a few times. This sequence joins TRBV7-3 and TRBJ2-6; D call uncertain. V was shortened by 4 bases and J by 0 bases, with 10 bases between the two germline ends. The CDR3 spans 16 residues. Germline CDR1 reads SGHTA; CDR2 reads FQGTGA. CDR3 sequence: CASSSYMGSGANVLTF. Here the CDR3 DNA reads TGTGCCAGCAGCTCCTACATGGGCTCTGGGGCCAACGTCCTGACTTTC.

The gene calls are TRBV20-1 and TRBJ2-7, with D tentatively TRBD1 or TRBD2 (5 bases each). The CDR3 loop spans 12 amino acids. Germline assignment: CDR1 DFQATT and CDR2 SNEGSKA (reference sequence). V shed 3 bases and J shed 7 bases, with 13 bases lying between them. The CDR3 spells CSARGGTGEQYF. The CDR3 region has the DNA TGCAGTGCTAGGGGTGGGACCGGGGAGCAGTACTTC.

This clonotype showed up many times. The V gene is TRBV7-2, the J gene TRBJ2-7; 9 bases are shared with TRBD2. CDR1 is SGHTA and CDR2 is FQGNSA in the germline V gene. Losses at the gene ends were 5 bases for V and 5 bases for J; bases not matched to a gene: 10. This CDR3 is built from 15 residues. CDR3 bases: TGTGCCAGCAGCCGAATAGCGGGAGTCATCCACGAGCAGTACTTC. Translating gives CASSRIAGVIHEQYF.

The V and J genes are TRBV5-1 and TRBJ1-5; TRBD1 agrees at 7 bases. The CDR3 consists of 18 residues. Germline CDR1 and CDR2: SGHRS and YFSETQ. V gave up 4 bases and J gave up 0 bases; unmatched junction bases: 13. The CDR3 DNA reads TGCGCCAGCAGCCCCGGGACAGAAGTTTCCTTTAGCAATCAGCCCCAGCATTTT. Amino acids: CASSPGTEVSFSNQPQHF.

The sample holds a few counts of this clonotype. The gene calls are TRBV7-3 and TRBJ2-1, with D hard to call. CDR1 is SGHTA, CDR2 FQGTGA, per germline. Trimming shortened V by 0 bases and J by 10 bases, and 10 bases separated the two germline ends. The CDR3 sequence is 13 residues long. In nucleotides, the CDR3 is TGTGCCAGCAGCTTAACAGATAGCCGGGAGCAGTTCTTC. Translation: CASSLTDSREQFF.

This clonotype was recorded a few times. The V call is TRBV5-1, the J call TRBJ1-2; the match to TRBD1 covers 9 bases. Looked up from germline, CDR1 is SGHRS and CDR2 is YFSETQ. V was clipped by 0 bases and J by 7 bases; unmatched bases: 1. This CDR3 contains 13 residues. The CDR3 nucleotides read TGCGCCAGCAGCTTGGGGGACAGGGCTGGCTACACCTTC. Residues: CASSLGDRAGYTF. Supplemented by reference TRBV5-1 and TRBJ1-2, the full variable domain reads KAGVTQTPRYLIKTRGQQVTLSCSPISGHRSVSWYQQTPGQGLQFLFEYFSETQRNKGNFPGRFSGRQFSNSRSEMNVSTLELGDSALYLCASSLGDRAGYTFGSGTRLTVV.

This clonotype appeared a few times. The V call is TRBV12-5, the J call TRBJ2-1; maybe TRBD2 (6 bases). Germline V gives CDR1 LGHNT, CDR2 FRNRAP. Trimming shortened V by 0 bases and J by 0 bases, and 12 bases separated the two germline ends. This CDR3 is 17 amino acids long. The CDR3: CASGLVISRDSYNEQFF. In nucleotides, the CDR3 is TGTGCTAGTGGTTTGGTAATATCGCGGGACTCCTACAATGAGCAGTTCTTC. Supplemented by reference TRBV12-5 and TRBJ2-1, the full variable domain reads DARVTQTPRHKVTEMGQEVTMRCQPILGHNTVFWYRQTMMQGLELLAYFRNRAPLDDSGMPKDRFSAEMPDATLATLKIQPSEPRDSAVYFCASGLVISRDSYNEQFFGPGTRLTVL.

The CDR3: CASSPGQGPGYTF. The CDR3 DNA follows: TGCGCCAGCAGCCCCGGACAGGGCCCTGGCTACACCTTC. V gene TRBV5-1 combines with J gene TRBJ1-2, with 8 bases matching TRBD1. Germline V gene data show CDR1 as SGHRS and CDR2 as YFSETQ. J lost 7 bases, V lost 4 bases, and 6 bases had no gene match. This CDR3 is built from 13 residues.